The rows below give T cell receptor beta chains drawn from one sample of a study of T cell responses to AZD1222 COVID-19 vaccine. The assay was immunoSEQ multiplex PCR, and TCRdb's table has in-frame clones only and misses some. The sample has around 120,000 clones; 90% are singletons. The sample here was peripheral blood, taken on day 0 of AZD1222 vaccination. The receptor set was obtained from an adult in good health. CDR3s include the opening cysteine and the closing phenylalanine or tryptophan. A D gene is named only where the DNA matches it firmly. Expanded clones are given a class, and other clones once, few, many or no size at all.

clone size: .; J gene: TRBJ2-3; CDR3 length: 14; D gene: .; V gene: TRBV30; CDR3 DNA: TGTGCCTGGAGTGTAGGGTTAGCTGGGGATACGCAGTATTTT; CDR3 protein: CAWSVGLAGDTQYF
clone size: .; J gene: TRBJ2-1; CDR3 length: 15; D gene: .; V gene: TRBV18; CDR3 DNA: TGTGCCAGCTCACCACTAGGGCCGCCGAACAATGAGCAGTTCTTC; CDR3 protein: CASSPLGPPNNEQFF
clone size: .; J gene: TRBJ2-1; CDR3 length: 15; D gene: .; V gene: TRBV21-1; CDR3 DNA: TGTGCCAGCACCATGGCCCGGGACCAGAACAATGAGCAGTTCTTC; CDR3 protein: CASTMARDQNNEQFF
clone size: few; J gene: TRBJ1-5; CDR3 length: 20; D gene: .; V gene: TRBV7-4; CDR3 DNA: TGTGCCAGCAGCTTAGAAACGATACCCAGGGAAAATTATAGCAATCAGCCCCAGCATTTT; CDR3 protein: CASSLETIPRENYSNQPQHF
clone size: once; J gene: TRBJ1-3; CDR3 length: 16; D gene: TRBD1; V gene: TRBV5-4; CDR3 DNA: TGTGCCAGCAGCATAGGACAGGGCGGCTCTGGAAACACCATATATTTT; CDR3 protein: CASSIGQGGSGNTIYF
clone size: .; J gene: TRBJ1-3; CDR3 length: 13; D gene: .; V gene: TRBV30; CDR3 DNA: TGTGCCTGGGACCGAACTGCGGGAAACACCATATATTTT; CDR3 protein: CAWDRTAGNTIYF
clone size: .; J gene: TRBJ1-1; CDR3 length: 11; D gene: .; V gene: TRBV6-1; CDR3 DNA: TGTGCCAGCAGTGATAACACTGAAGCTTTCTTT; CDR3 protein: CASSDNTEAFF
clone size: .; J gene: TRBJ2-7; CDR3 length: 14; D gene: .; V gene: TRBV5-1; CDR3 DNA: TGCGCCAGCAGCTTGTCGCCAGGGGACCACGAGCAGTACTTC; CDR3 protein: CASSLSPGDHEQYF
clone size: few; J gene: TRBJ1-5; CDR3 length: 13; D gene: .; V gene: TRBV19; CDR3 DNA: TGTGCCAGCCGGGGACGAGGCAATCAGCCCCAGCATTTT; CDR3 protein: CASRGRGNQPQHF
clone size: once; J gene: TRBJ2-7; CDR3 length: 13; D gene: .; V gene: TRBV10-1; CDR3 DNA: TGCGCCAGCTCTGAGCAGCGATCCTACGAGCAGTACTTC; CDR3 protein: CASSEQRSYEQYF
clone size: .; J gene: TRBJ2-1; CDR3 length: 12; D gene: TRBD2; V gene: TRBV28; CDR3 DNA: TGTGCCAGCAGTTTAGGACCGGGGGGGCAGTTCTTC; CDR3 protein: CASSLGPGGQFF
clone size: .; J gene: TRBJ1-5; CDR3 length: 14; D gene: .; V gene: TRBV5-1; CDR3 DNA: TGCGCCAGCAGCTTGGCGGGGGGTGATCAGCCCCAGCATTTT; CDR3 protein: CASSLAGGDQPQHF
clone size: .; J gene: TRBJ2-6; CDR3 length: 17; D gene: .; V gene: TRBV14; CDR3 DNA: TGTGCCAGCAGCCAAGGAGGGCGGTTCTCTGGGGCCAACGTCCTGACTTTC; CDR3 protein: CASSQGGRFSGANVLTF
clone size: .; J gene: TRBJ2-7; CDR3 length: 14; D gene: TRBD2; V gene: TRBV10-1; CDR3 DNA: TGCGCCAGCAGTCCTAGCGGGAGTTCGGATGAGCAGTACTTC; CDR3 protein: CASSPSGSSDEQYF
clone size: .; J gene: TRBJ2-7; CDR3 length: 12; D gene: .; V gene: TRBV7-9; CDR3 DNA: TGTGCCAGCAGCTTTGGGGATGGGGAGCAGTACTTC; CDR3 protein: CASSFGDGEQYF
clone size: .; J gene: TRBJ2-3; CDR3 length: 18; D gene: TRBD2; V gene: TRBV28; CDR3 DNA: TGTGCCAGCAGTTTAGCCCATCCTGGCGGGAGTCGCACAGATACGCAGTATTTT; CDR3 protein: CASSLAHPGGSRTDTQYF
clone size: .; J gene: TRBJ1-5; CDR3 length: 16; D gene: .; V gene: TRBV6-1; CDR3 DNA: TGTGCCAGCAGTGAACTCTTAGTCCGCAGCAATCAGCCCCAGCATTTT; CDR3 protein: CASSELLVRSNQPQHF
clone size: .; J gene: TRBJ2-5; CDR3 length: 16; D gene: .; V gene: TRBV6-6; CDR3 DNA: TGTGCCAGCAGTTACCGACGCGGGATCGGGGGAGAGACCCAGTACTTC; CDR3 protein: CASSYRRGIGGETQYF
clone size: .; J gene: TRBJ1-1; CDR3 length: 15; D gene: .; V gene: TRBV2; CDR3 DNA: TGTGCCAGCAGTGGGGCTCGACTGGTAAGGACTGAAGCTTTCTTT; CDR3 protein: CASSGARLVRTEAFF
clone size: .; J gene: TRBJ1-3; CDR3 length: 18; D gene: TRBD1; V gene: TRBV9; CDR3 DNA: TGTGCCAGCAGCGTAGTCGGGACAGGTGGGGGCTCTGGAAACACCATATATTTT; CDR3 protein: CASSVVGTGGGSGNTIYF
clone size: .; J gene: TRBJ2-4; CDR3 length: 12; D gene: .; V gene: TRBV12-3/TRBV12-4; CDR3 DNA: TGTGCCAGCACTGGGCGGTGGGACATTCAGTACTTC; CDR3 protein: CASTGRWDIQYF
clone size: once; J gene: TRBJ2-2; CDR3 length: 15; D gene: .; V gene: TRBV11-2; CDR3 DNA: TGTGCCAGCAGCTTAGACCCGCTAGGGGCCGGGGAGCTGTTTTTT; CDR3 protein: CASSLDPLGAGELFF
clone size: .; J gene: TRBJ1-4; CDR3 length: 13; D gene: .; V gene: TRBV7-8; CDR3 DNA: TGTGCCAGCAGCTTAGGGACTCTGGAAAAACTGTTTTTT; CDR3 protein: CASSLGTLEKLFF
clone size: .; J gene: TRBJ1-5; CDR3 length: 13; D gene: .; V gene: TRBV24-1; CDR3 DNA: TGTGCCACCAGTGCCGCGGGACATCAGCCCCAGCATTTT; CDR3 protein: CATSAAGHQPQHF
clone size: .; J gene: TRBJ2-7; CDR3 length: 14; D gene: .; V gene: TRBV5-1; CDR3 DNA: TGCGCCAGCAGCTTCGGAGGGAGCTCCTACGAGCAGTACTTC; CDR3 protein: CASSFGGSSYEQYF
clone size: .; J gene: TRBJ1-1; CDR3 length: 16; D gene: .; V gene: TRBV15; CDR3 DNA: TGTGCCACCAGCAGACGACATGGAGGTGCAGGCGCTGAAGCTTTCTTT; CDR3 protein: CATSRRHGGAGAEAFF
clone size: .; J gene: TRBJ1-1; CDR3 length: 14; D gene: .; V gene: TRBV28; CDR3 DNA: TGTGCCAGCATCGCAACGCCGGGACGAAGTGAAGCTTTCTTT; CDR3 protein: CASIATPGRSEAFF
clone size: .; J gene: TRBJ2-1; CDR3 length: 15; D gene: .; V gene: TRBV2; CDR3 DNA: TGTGCCAGCAGTGAATTAACTACCTCTATGAATGAGCAGTTCTTC; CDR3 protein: CASSELTTSMNEQFF
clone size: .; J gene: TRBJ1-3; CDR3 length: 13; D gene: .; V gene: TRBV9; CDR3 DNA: TGTGCCAGCAGCCCAGGGCTCGGAAACACCATATATTTT; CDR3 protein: CASSPGLGNTIYF
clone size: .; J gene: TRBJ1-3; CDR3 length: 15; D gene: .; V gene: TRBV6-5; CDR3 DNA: TGTGCCAGCAACCTCCCCCGGGACTCTGGAAACACCATATATTTT; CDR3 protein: CASNLPRDSGNTIYF
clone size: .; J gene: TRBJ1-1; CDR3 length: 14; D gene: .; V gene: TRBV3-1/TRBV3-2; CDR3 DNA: TGTGCCAGCAGCCAAAACGCCGGGAACACTGAAGCTTTCTTT; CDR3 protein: CASSQNAGNTEAFF
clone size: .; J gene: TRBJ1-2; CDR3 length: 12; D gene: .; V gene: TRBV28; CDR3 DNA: TGTGCCAGCAGTTTGGATGTGCATGGCTACACCTTC; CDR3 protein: CASSLDVHGYTF
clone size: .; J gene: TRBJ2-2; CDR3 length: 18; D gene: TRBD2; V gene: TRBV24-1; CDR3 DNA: TGTGCCACCAGTGACCGCGGACTAGCGGGTTCCGCGGGCGGGGAGCTGTTTTTT; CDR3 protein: CATSDRGLAGSAGGELFF
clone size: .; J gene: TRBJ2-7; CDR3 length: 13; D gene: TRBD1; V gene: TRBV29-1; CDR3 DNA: TGCAGCGTTCGGGGACAGAGGACCTACGAGCAGTACTTC; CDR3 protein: CSVRGQRTYEQYF
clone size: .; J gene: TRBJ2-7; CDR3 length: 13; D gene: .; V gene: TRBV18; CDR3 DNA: TGTGCCAGCTCACCAGGTACCTGGGACGAGCAGTACTTC; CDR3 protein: CASSPGTWDEQYF
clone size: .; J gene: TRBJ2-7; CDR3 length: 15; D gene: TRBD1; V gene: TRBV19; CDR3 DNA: TGTGCCAGTACCACAACCGGGACAGGGGCCCCCGAGCAGTACTTC; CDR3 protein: CASTTTGTGAPEQYF
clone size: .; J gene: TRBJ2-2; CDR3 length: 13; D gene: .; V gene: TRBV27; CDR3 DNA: TGTGCCAGCAAGGGCCATAACACCGGGGAGCTGTTTTTT; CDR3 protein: CASKGHNTGELFF
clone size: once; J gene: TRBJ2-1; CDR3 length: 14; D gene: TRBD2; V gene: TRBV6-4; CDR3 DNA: TGTGCCAGCAGCGAGCGGGAGATAGGCAATGAGCAGTTCTTC; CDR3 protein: CASSEREIGNEQFF
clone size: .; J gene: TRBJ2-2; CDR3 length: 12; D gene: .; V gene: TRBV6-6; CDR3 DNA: TGTGCCAGCAGTTCCCGCCCCGGGGAGCTGTTTTTT; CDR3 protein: CASSSRPGELFF
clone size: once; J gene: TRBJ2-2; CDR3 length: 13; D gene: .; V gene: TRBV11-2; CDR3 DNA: TGTGCCAGCAGCTTATTCGGCACCGGGGAGCTGTTTTTT; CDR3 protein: CASSLFGTGELFF
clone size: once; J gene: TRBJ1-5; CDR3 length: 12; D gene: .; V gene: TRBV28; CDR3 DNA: TGTGCCAGCAGCAGGCCAAATCAGCCCCAGCATTTT; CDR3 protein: CASSRPNQPQHF
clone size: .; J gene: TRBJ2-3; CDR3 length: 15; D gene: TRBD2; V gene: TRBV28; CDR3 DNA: TGTGCCAGCAGCCTAGGACTAGCTCTGTCTGATACGCAGTATTTT; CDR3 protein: CASSLGLALSDTQYF
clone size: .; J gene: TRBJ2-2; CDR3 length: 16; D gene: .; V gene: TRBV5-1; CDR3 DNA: TGCGCCAGCAGCTTGGCTCAGGGCCCAAACACCGGGGAGCTGTTTTTT; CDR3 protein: CASSLAQGPNTGELFF
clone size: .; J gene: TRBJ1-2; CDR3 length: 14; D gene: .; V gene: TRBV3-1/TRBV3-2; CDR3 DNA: TGTGCCAGCACCCAGAGTACAGGGAACTATGGCTACACCTTC; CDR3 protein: CASTQSTGNYGYTF
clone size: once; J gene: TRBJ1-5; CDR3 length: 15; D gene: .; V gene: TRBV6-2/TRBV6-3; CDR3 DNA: TGTGCCAGCAGTTACTCGACTGTTAGCAATCAGCCCCAGCATTTT; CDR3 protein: CASSYSTVSNQPQHF
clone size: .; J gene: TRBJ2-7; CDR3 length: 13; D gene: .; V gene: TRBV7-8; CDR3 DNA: TGTGCCAGCAGCTCCAGGACAGAAGCCAAAGGGTACTTC; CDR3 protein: CASSSRTEAKGYF
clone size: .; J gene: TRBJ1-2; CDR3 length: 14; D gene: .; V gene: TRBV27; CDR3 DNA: TGTGCCAGCAGTTTAAAAGGGGCTAACTATGGCTACACCTTC; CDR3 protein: CASSLKGANYGYTF
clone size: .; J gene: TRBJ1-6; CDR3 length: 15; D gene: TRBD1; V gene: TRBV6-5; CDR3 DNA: TGTGCCAGCAGTTACGGCCAGGGGGCCGATTCACCCCTCCACTTT; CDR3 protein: CASSYGQGADSPLHF